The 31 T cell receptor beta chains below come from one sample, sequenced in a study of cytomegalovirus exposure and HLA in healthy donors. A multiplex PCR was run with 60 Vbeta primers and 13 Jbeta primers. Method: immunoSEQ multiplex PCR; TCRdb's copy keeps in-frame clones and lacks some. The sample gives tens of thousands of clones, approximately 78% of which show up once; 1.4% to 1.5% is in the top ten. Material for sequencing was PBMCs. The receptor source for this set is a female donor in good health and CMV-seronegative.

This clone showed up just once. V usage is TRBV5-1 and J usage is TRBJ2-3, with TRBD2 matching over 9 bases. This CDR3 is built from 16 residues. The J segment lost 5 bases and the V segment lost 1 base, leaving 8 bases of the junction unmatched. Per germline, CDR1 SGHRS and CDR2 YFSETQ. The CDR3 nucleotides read TGCGCCAGCAGCTTGCCAAGCGGGGGGTTTGGAGATACGCAGTATTTT. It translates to CASSLPSGGFGDTQYF. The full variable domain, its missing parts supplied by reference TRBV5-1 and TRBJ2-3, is KAGVTQTPRYLIKTRGQQVTLSCSPISGHRSVSWYQQTPGQGLQFLFEYFSETQRNKGNFPGRFSGRQFSNSRSEMNVSTLELGDSALYLCASSLPSGGFGDTQYFGPGTRLTVL.

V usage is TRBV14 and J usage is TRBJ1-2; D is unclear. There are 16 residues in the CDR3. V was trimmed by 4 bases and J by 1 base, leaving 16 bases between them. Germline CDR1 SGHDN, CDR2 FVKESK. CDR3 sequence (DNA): TGTGCCAGCAGCCTTATAGAGGGCCACTTTAACTATGGCTACACCTTC. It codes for CASSLIEGHFNYGYTF.

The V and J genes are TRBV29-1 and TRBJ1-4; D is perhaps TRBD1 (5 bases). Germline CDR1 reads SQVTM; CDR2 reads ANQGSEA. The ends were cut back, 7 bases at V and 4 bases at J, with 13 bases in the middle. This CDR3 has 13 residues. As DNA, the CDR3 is TGCAGCGCCCTACTGACAGTTAATGAAAAACTGTTTTTT. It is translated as CSALLTVNEKLFF. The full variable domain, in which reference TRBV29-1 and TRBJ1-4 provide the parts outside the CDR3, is SAVISQKPSRDICQRGTSLTIQCQVDSQVTMMFWYRQQPGQSLTLIATANQGSEATYESGFVIDKFPISRPNLTFSTLTVSNMSPEDSSIYLCSALLTVNEKLFFGSGTQLSVL.

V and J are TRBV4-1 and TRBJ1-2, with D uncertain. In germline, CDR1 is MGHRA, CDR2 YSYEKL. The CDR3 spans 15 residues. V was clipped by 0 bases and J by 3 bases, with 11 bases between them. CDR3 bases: TGCGCCAGCAGCCAAGATTACGCAGACTACTATGGCTACACCTTC. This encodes CASSQDYADYYGYTF.

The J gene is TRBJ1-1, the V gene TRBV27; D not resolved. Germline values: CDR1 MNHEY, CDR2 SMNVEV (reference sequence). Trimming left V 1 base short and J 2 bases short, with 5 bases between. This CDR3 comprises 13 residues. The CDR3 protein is CASSLLSNTEAFF. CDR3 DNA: TGTGCCAGCAGTTTATTGAGTAACACTGAAGCTTTCTTT.

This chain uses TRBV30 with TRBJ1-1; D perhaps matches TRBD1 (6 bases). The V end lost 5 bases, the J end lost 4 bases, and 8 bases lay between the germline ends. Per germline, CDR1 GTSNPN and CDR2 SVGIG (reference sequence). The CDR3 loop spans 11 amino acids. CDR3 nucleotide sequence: TGTGCCTGGGGACAGAGCACTGAAGCTTTCTTT. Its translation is CAWGQSTEAFF.

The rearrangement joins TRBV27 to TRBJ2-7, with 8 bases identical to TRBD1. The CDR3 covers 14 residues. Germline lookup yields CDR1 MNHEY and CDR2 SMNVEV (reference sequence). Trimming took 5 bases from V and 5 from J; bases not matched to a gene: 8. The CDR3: CASSPRTGFHEQYF. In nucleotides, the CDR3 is TGTGCCAGCAGTCCCCGGACAGGGTTCCACGAGCAGTACTTC.

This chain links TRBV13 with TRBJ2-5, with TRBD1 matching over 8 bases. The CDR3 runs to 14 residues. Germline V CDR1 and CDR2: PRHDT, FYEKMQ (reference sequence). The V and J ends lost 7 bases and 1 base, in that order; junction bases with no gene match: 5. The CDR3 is CASNDGQGQETQYF. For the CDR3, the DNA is TGTGCCAGCAATGACGGACAGGGCCAAGAGACCCAGTACTTC.

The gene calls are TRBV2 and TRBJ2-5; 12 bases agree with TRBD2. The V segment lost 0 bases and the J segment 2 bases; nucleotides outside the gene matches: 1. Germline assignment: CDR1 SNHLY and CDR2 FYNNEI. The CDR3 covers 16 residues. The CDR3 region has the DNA TGTGCCAGCAGTGAAGCGCTAGCGGGGGGGCAAGAGACCCAGTACTTC. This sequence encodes CASSEALAGGQETQYF.

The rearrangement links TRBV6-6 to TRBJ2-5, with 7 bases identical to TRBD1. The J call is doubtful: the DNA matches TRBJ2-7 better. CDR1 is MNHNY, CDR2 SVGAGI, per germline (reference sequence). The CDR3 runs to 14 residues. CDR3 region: CASSRGTVYYEQYF. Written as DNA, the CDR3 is TGTGCCAGCAGTCGAGGGACAGTGTACTACGAGCAGTACTTC.

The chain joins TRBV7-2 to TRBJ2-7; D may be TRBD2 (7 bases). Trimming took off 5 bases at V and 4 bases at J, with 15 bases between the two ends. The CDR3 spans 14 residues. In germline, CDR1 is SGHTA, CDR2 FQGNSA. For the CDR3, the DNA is TGTGCCAGCAGCCCAAGAGGGGGGGCGTACGAGCAGTACTTC. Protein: CASSPRGGAYEQYF.

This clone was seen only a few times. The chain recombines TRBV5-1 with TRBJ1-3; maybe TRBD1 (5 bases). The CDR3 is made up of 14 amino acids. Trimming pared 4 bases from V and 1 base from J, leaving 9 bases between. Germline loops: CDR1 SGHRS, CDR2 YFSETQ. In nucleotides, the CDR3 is TGCGCCAGCAGCCCAGGGTATTCTGGAAACACCATATATTTT. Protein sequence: CASSPGYSGNTIYF.

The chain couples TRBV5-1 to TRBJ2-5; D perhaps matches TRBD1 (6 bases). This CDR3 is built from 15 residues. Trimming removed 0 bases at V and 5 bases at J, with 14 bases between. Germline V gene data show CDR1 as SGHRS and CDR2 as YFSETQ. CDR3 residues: CASSLDGRGSETQYF. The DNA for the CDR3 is TGCGCCAGCAGCTTGGATGGCAGGGGTTCTGAGACCCAGTACTTC.

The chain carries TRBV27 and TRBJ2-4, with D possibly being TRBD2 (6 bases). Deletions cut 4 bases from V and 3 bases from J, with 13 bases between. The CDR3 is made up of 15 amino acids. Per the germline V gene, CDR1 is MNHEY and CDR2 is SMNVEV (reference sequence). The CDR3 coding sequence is TGTGCCAGCAGTTCCCCTAGCGCGGGCAAAAACATTCAGTACTTC. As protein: CASSSPSAGKNIQYF.

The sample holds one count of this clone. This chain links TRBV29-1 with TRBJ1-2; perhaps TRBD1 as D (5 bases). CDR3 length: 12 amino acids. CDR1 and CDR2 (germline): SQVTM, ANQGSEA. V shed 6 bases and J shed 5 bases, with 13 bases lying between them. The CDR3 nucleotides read TGCAGCGTCGTTGACAGAAGGTATGGCTACACCTTC. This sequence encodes CSVVDRRYGYTF. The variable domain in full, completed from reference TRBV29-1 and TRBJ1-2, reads SAVISQKPSRDICQRGTSLTIQCQVDSQVTMMFWYRQQPGQSLTLIATANQGSEATYESGFVIDKFPISRPNLTFSTLTVSNMSPEDSSIYLCSVVDRRYGYTFGSGTRLTVV.

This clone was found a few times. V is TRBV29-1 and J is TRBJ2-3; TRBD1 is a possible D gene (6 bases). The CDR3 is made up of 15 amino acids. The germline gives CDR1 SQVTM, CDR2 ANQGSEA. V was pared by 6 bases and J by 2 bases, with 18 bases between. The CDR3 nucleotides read TGCAGCGTCGTGGGGGCCAGGACCTTCACAGATACGCAGTATTTT. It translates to CSVVGARTFTDTQYF.

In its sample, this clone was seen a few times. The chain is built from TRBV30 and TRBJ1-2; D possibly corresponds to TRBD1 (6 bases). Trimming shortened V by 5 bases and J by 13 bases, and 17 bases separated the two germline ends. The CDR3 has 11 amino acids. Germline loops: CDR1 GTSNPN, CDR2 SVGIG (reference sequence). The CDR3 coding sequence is TGTGCCTGGGGTATCCGGGACAACCTCACCTTC. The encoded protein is CAWGIRDNLTF.

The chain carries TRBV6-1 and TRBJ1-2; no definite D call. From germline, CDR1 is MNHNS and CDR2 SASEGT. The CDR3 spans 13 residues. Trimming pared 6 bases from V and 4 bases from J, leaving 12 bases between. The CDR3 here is CASSRGSLYGYTF. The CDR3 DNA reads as TGTGCCAGCAGCCGCGGGAGCCTCTATGGCTACACCTTC.

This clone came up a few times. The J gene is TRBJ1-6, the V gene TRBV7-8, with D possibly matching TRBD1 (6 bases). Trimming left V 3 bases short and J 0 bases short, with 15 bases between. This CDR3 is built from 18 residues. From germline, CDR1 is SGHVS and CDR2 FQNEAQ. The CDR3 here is CASSFLSQGSSYNSPLHF. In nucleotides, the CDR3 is TGTGCCAGCAGCTTTCTCTCTCAGGGGAGCTCCTATAATTCACCCCTCCACTTT.

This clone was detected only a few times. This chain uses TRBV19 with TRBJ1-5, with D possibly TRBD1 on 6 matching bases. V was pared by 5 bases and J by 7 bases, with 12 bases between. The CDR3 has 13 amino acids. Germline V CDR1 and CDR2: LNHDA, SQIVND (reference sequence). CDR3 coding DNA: TGTGCCAGTAGTCCAGGGGAGCTGCAGCCCCAGCATTTT. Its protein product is CASSPGELQPQHF.

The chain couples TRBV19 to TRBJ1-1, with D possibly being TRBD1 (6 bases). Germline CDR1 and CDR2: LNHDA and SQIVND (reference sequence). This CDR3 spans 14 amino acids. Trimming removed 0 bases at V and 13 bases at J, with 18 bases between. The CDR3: CASSIDGTTGGIFF. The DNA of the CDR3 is TGTGCCAGTAGTATAGACGGGACAACGGGGGGGATTTTCTTT.

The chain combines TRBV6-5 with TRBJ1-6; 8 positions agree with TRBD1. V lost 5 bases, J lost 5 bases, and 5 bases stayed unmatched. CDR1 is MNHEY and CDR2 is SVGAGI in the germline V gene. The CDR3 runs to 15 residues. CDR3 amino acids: CASSGDRSNNSPLHF. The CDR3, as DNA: TGTGCCAGCAGTGGGGACAGGTCGAATAATTCACCCCTCCACTTT.

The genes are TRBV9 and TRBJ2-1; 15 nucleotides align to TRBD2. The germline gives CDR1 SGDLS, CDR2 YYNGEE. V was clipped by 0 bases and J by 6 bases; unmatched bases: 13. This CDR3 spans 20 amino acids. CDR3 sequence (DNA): TGTGCCAGCAGCGTAGCACCTACCGGACTAGCGGGGGGGTTGTTCAATGAGCAGTTCTTC. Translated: CASSVAPTGLAGGLFNEQFF.

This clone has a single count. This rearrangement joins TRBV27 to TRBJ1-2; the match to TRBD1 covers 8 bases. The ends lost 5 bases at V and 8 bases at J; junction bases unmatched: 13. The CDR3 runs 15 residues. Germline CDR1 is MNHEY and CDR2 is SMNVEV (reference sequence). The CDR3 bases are TGTGCCAGCAGTCCTTGGACAGGGAGGGAAGGAGGCTACACCTTC. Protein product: CASSPWTGREGGYTF.

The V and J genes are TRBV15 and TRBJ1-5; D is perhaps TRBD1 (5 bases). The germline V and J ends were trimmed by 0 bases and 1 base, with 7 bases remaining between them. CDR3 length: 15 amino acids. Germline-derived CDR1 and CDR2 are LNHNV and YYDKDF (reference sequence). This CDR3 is CATSREGGSNQPQHF. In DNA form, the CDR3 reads TGTGCCACCAGCAGAGAGGGGGGGAGCAATCAGCCCCAGCATTTT.

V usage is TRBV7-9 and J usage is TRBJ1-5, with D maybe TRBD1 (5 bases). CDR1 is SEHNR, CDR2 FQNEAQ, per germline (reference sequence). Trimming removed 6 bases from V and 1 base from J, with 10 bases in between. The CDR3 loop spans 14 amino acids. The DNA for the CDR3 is TGTGCCAGCAGTATGACAGTAAGCAATCAGCCCCAGCATTTT. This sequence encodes CASSMTVSNQPQHF.

For the CDR3, the DNA is TGTGCCAGCAGCTTAGTCAGGGGGGCGTACGAGCAGTACTTC. Translated, it gives CASSLVRGAYEQYF. The V and J genes are TRBV13 and TRBJ2-7, with a tentative D call TRBD1 (7 bases). With 1 base removed from V and 4 bases from J, the gap between germline ends came to 11 bases. The CDR3 extends over 14 amino acids. CDR1 is PRHDT, CDR2 FYEKMQ, per germline (reference sequence). The full variable domain, completed using reference TRBV13 and TRBJ2-7, is AAGVIQSPRHLIKEKRETATLKCYPIPRHDTVYWYQQGPGQDPQFLISFYEKMQSDKGSIPDRFSAQQFSDYHSELNMSSLELGDSALYFCASSLVRGAYEQYFGPGTRLTVT.

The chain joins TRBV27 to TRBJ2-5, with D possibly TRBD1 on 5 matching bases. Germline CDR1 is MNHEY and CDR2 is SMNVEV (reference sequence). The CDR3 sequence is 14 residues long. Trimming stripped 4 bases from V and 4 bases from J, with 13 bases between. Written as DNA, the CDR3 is TGTGCCAGCAGTTCCCAGGGTGAAGGAGAGACCCAGTACTTC. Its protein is CASSSQGEGETQYF.

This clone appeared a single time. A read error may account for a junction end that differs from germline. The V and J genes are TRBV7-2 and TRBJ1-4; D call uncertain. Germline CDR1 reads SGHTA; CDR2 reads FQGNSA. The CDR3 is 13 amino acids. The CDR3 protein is CVSSFLRNEKLFF. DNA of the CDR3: TGTGTCAGCAGCTTTTTGCGTAATGAAAAACTGTTTTTT.

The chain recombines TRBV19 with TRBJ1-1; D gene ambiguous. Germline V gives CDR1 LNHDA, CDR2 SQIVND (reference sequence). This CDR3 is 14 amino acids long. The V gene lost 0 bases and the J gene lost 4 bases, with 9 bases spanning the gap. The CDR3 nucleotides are TGTGCCAGTAGTATAGATCTACCCGGCACTGAAGCTTTCTTT. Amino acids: CASSIDLPGTEAFF. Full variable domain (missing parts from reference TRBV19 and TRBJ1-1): DGGITQSPKYLFRKEGQNVTLSCEQNLNHDAMYWYRQDPGQGLRLIYYSQIVNDFQKGDIAEGYSVSREKKESFPLTVTSAQKNPTAFYLCASSIDLPGTEAFFGQGTRLTVV.

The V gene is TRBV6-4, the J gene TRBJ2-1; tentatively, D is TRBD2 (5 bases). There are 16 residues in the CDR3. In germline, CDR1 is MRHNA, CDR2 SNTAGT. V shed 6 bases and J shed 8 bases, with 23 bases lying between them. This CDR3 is CASSARSLPYSDEQFF. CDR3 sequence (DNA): TGTGCCAGCAGCGCCAGGTCCTTGCCGTATAGCGATGAGCAGTTCTTC.